What follows describes a single T cell receptor beta chain. The antigen is unknown. Germline assignment: CDR1 SGHNT and CDR2 YYREEE (reference sequence). The CDR3 extends over 15 amino acids. V shed 4 bases, J shed 7 bases, and the junction held 12 bases outside the gene matches. These data originate in a study of cytomegalovirus exposure and HLA in healthy donors. Study-wide points: Most TCR sequences showed up rarely, but some public TCRs showed up in many donors. The classifier, whose performance was assessed in both the original and validation cohorts, reportedly diagnosed cytomegalovirus status with high specificity and sensitivity. Based on reports, TCR beta sequences accurately predicted HLA-A and HLA-B alleles for most subjects.

The PCR made use of 60 Vbeta and 13 Jbeta primers. Measured with immunoSEQ multiplex PCR; TCRdb has only the in-frame clones, and not every one. This table holds roughly 58,000 clones. The sequence came from a woman aged 45-60 years in good health and CMV-seropositive. Sequenced: PBMCs. The V gene is TRBV5-4, the J gene TRBJ1-2; 8 bases are shared with TRBD1. The CDR3 protein is CASSAKDRVPLGYTF. CDR3 DNA: TGTGCCAGCAGCGCGAAGGACAGGGTTCCCCTTGGCTACACCTTC. Full variable domain (remainder filled in from reference TRBV5-4 and TRBJ1-2): ETGVTQSPTHLIKTRGQQVTLRCSSQSGHNTVSWYQQALGQGPQFIFQYYREEENGRGNFPPRFSGLQFPNYSSELNVNALELDDSALYLCASSAKDRVPLGYTFGSGTRLTVV.